Each of the 18 T cell receptor beta chains below was sequenced from the same sample in a study of blood T cells in healthy people across ages. Alongside a J-beta primer mix, a sample-barcoded 5' primer served in a second PCR lasting roughly 6 to 12 cycles. TCRdb analysed the 5' RACE reads with MiXCR anew, one entry per CDR3 protein. The sample shows fewer than 2,000,000 distinct CDR3 sequences, around 35% of them seen only once. Sequenced: blood. Every receptor here comes from a woman aged 25-40 years in good health.

The gene calls are TRBV29-1 and TRBJ1-1, with TRBD1 as a possible D gene (5 bases). The CDR3 sequence is 14 residues long. The ends were cut back, 7 bases at V and 1 base at J, with 16 bases in the middle. Germline CDR1 reads SQVTM; CDR2 reads ANQGSEA. The chain's CDR3 is CSAVRQGPNTEAFF. In DNA, the CDR3 is TGCAGCGCAGTTCGTCAGGGCCCGAACACTGAAGCTTTCTTT.

The gene calls are TRBV19 and TRBJ2-1, with D possibly matching TRBD1 (6 bases). CDR3 length: 15 amino acids. V was clipped by 5 bases and J by 4 bases, with 15 bases between them. The germline gives CDR1 LNHDA, CDR2 SQIVND (reference sequence). The CDR3 spells CASSETRGSYNEQFF. For the CDR3, the DNA is TGTGCCAGTAGTGAAACTAGGGGGTCTTACAATGAGCAGTTCTTC.

This chain links TRBV10-2 with TRBJ2-1; D call uncertain. The V gene lost 4 bases and the J gene lost 4 bases, with 8 bases spanning the gap. Germline loops: CDR1 WSHSY, CDR2 SAAADI. This CDR3 contains 13 residues. The DNA of the CDR3 is TGCGCCAGCAGTGTACCTACTTACAATGAGCAGTTCTTC. The encoded protein is CASSVPTYNEQFF.

The table lists this clonotype with many counts. This sequence joins TRBV20-1 and TRBJ2-4; unclear D gene. V was trimmed by 0 bases and J by 0 bases, leaving 6 bases between them. This CDR3 comprises 14 residues. Germline loops: CDR1 DFQATT, CDR2 SNEGSKA (reference sequence). The CDR3 DNA follows: TGCAGTGCTAGAGATCCTGGAGCCAAAAACATTCAGTACTTC. Residues: CSARDPGAKNIQYF.

The sample holds a few counts of this clonotype. This chain uses TRBV21-1 with TRBJ2-3; whether TRBD2, the table's D call, matches the DNA was not checked. TRBV21-1 is termed a pseudogene. The CDR3 loop spans 17 amino acids. The CDR3 loop is CASSGRTSGRGTDTQYF. CDR3 DNA: TGTGCCAGCAGCGGACGGACTAGCGGGAGGGGAACAGATACGCAGTATTTT.

There are many counts of this clonotype. This chain connects TRBV7-8 to TRBJ2-1; 9 nucleotides agree with TRBD2. The germline gives CDR1 SGHVS, CDR2 FQNEAQ. CDR3 size: 15 residues. The ends lost 5 bases at V and 4 bases at J; junction bases unmatched: 6. Here the CDR3 DNA reads TGTGCCAGCAGCCGTAGCGGGGGAGATTACAATGAGCAGTTCTTC. It specifies CASSRSGGDYNEQFF. Full variable domain (outside the CDR3, taken from reference TRBV7-8 and TRBJ2-1): GAGVSQSPRYKVAKRGQDVALRCDPISGHVSLFWYQQALGQGPEFLTYFQNEAQLDKSGLPSDRFFAERPEGSVSTLKIQRTQQEDSAVYLCASSRSGGDYNEQFFGPGTRLTVL.

This clonotype was found a few times. The genes are TRBV2 and TRBJ2-1; 10 positions match TRBD2. V lost 7 bases and J lost 6; bases outside the gene matches: 6. Germline V CDR1 and CDR2: SNHLY, FYNNEI. This CDR3 spans 14 amino acids. The DNA for the CDR3 is TGTGCCAGCATGGGGACTAGCGTCATCAATGAGCAGTTCTTC. Its translation is CASMGTSVINEQFF.

The genes are TRBV7-8 and TRBJ2-1, with D tentatively TRBD2 (5 bases). The CDR3 has 13 amino acids. Germline V CDR1 and CDR2: SGHVS, FQNEAQ. Trimming took off 1 base at V and 8 bases at J, with 9 bases between the two ends. The CDR3 region is CASSLGLFDEQFF. The DNA of the CDR3 is TGTGCCAGCAGCTTAGGACTATTCGATGAGCAGTTCTTC.

This clonotype was observed many times. The chain has TRBV4-1 and TRBJ2-3, with D possibly being TRBD2 (5 bases). The germline V gene encodes CDR1 MGHRA and CDR2 YSYEKL. The CDR3 consists of 16 residues. V shed 0 bases and J shed 1 base, with 11 bases lying between them. The CDR3 nucleotides are TGCGCCAGCAGCCAAGATATGTCGGAGGGCACAGATACGCAGTATTTT. As protein: CASSQDMSEGTDTQYF.

Remarks on this clonotype: Its ends do not fully match the called genes, so a read error is possible. V and J are TRBV6-6 and TRBJ1-5; 8 positions match TRBD1. The CDR3 consists of 17 residues. Germline V lookup: CDR1 MNHNY, CDR2 SVGAGI (reference sequence). The CDR3 is CASRNIGGGQELRPQHF. Written as DNA, the CDR3 is TGTGCTAGCAGAAATATCGGGGGGGGACAGGAATTACGACCCCAGCATTTT.

A few counts support this clonotype. This chain uses TRBV6-2 or TRBV6-3 with TRBJ2-7; D is unclear. Trimming stripped 4 bases from V and 0 bases from J, with 13 bases between. This CDR3 spans 15 amino acids. The germline CDR1 and CDR2 sequences are MNHEY and SVGEGT. CDR3 loop: CASSSYILSSYEQYF. The CDR3 nucleotides read TGTGCCAGCAGTTCGTACATCTTGAGCTCCTACGAGCAGTACTTC.

Only a few counts were recorded for this clonotype. The rearrangement joins TRBV6-5 to TRBJ1-6, with D possibly matching TRBD1 (5 bases). The V and J ends lost 5 bases and 3 bases respectively, with 11 bases between them. This CDR3 is built from 15 residues. CDR1 and CDR2 (germline): MNHEY, SVGAGI. DNA for the CDR3: TGTGCCAGCAGTCAGGGACGGAACTATAATTCACCCCTCCACTTT. Protein sequence: CASSQGRNYNSPLHF.

For this clonotype: Possible read error: a much larger clone is one base away. The chain recombines TRBV29-1 with TRBJ2-3; D is possibly TRBD2 (6 bases). V was pared by 4 bases and J by 4 bases, with 27 bases between. The length of the CDR3 is 18 residues. From germline, CDR1 is SQVTM and CDR2 ANQGSEA. This CDR3 is CSVAGGPSESLYSDTQYF. CDR3 coding DNA: TGCAGCGTTGCGGGCGGGCCTAGCGAGAGCTTATATTCAGATACGCAGTATTTT.

This clonotype showed up just a few times. V gene TRBV4-1 combines with J gene TRBJ2-7; D is unclear. The length of the CDR3 is 11 residues. V shed 1 base and J shed 10 bases, with 8 bases lying between them. The germline gives CDR1 MGHRA, CDR2 YSYEKL. The CDR3 region has the DNA TGCGCCAGCAGCCAAGGTGACGCCCAGTACTTC. Translated: CASSQGDAQYF.

At least ten counts were recorded for this clonotype. This rearrangement joins TRBV20-1 to TRBJ2-7; no clear D. The CDR3 is made up of 15 amino acids. The V gene lost 0 bases and the J gene lost 0 bases, with 12 bases spanning the gap. Germline CDR1 reads DFQATT; CDR2 reads SNEGSKA (reference sequence). DNA for the CDR3: TGCAGTGCTAGAGATGGCTCCCTCGGCTCCTACGAGCAGTACTTC. It encodes CSARDGSLGSYEQYF.

CDR3 in amino acids: CASSELGMNTGELFF. The DNA of the CDR3 is TGCGCCAGCAGTGAGCTGGGGATGAACACCGGGGAGCTGTTTTTT. The chain combines TRBV10-1 with TRBJ2-2; unclear D gene. CDR3 size: 15 residues. In germline, CDR1 is WNHNN, CDR2 SYGVQD (reference sequence). Trimming stripped 2 bases from V and 1 base from J, with 8 bases between.

This clonotype was detected a few times. The V and J genes are TRBV7-2 and TRBJ2-1; the match to TRBD2 covers 16 bases. The CDR3 totals 19 residues. Trimming took 1 base from V and 3 from J; bases not matched to a gene: 6. Germline assignment: CDR1 SGHTA and CDR2 FQGNSA. The CDR3 sequence: CASSLEGTSGRGVYNEQFF. CDR3 in DNA: TGTGCCAGCAGCTTAGAGGGGACTAGCGGGAGGGGGGTCTACAATGAGCAGTTCTTC.

This clonotype was detected a few times. This chain links TRBV20-1 with TRBJ1-5; D is unresolved. The V end lost 0 bases, the J end lost 8 bases, and 8 bases lay between the germline ends. The CDR3 has 12 residues. CDR1 DFQATT and CDR2 SNEGSKA come from the germline V gene (reference sequence). The CDR3 nucleotides read TGCAGTGCTAGAGATTTGGGCAAGCCCCAGCATTTT. Translating gives CSARDLGKPQHF.